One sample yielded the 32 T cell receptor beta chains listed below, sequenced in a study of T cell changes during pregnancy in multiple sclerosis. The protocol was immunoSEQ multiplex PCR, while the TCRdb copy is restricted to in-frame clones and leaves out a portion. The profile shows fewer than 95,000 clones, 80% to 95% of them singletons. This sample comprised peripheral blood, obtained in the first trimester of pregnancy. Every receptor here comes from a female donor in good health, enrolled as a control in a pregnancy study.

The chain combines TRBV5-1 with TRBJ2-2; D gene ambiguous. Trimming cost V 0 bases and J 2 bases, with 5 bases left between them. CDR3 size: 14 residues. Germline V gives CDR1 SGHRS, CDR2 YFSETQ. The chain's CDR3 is CASSLAGNTGELFF. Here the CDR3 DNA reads TGCGCCAGCAGCTTGGCGGGTAACACCGGGGAGCTGTTTTTT.

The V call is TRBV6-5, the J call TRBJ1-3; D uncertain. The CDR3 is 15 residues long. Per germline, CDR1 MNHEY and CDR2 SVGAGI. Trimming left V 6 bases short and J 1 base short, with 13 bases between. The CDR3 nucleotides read TGTGCCAGCAGCCCACTAGGAGGGTCTGGAAACACCATATATTTT. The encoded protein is CASSPLGGSGNTIYF.

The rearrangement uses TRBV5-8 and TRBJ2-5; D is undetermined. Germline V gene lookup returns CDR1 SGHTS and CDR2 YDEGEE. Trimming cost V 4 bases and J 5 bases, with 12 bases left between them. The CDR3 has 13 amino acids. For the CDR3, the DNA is TGTGCCAGCAGCACTAACTTACCCGAGACCCAGTACTTC. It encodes CASSTNLPETQYF.

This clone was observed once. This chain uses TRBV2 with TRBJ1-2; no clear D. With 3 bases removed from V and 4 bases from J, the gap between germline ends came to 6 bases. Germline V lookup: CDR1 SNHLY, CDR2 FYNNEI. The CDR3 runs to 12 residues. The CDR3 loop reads CASSEAFYGYTF. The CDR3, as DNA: TGTGCCAGCAGTGAGGCCTTCTATGGCTACACCTTC. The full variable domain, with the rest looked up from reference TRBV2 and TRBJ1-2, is EPEVTQTPSHQVTQMGQEVILRCVPISNHLYFYWYRQILGQKVEFLVSFYNNEISEKSEIFDDQFSVERPDGSNFTLKIRSTKLEDSAMYFCASSEAFYGYTFGSGTRLTVV.

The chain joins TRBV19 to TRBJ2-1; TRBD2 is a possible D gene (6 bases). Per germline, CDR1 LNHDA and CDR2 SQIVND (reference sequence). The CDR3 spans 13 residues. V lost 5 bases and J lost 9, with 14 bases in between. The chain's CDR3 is CASSAKTAGEQFF. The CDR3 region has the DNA TGTGCCAGTAGTGCCAAGACAGCGGGTGAGCAGTTCTTC.

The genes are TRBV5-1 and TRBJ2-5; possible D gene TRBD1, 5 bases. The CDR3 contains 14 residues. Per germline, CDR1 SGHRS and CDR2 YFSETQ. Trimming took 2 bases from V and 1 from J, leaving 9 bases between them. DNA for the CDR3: TGCGCCAGCAGCTTCTTAGGGGTCCAAGAGACCCAGTACTTC. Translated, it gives CASSFLGVQETQYF.

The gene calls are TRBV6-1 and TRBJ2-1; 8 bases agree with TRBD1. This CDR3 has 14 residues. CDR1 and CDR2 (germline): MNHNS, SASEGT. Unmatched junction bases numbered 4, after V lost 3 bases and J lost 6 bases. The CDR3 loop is CASSDRTGFNEQFF. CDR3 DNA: TGTGCCAGCAGTGATCGGACAGGGTTCAATGAGCAGTTCTTC.

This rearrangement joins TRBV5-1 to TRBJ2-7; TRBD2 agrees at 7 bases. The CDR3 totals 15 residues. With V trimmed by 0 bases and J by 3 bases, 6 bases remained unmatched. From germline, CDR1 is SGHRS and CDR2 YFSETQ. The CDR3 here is CASSLVSSGHYEQYF. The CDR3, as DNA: TGCGCCAGCAGCTTGGTGTCTAGCGGCCACTACGAGCAGTACTTC.

The CDR3 bases are TGTGCCAGCAGTGACTCTGCGGGGGCCCAAAATAACTACTCTGGAAACACCATATATTTT. This sequence encodes CASSDSAGAQNNYSGNTIYF. V is TRBV6-4 and J is TRBJ1-3; possible D gene TRBD1, 6 bases. There are 20 residues in the CDR3. CDR1 and CDR2 from the germline V gene are MRHNA and SNTAGT. V shed 0 bases and J shed 0 bases, with 21 bases lying between them.

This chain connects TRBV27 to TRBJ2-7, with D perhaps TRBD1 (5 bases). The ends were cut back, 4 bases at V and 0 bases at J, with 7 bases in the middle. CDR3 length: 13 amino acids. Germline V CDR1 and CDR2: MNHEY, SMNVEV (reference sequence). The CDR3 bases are TGTGCCAGCAGTTCAGGGAACTCCTACGAGCAGTACTTC. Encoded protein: CASSSGNSYEQYF.

In nucleotides, the CDR3 is TGCGCCAGCAGCTTGCCCGGGGAGACCCAGTACTTC. Translating gives CASSLPGETQYF. V gene TRBV5-1 combines with J gene TRBJ2-5; D is unresolved. The germline V gene has CDR1 SGHRS and CDR2 YFSETQ. The length of the CDR3 is 12 residues. V was shortened by 1 base and J by 5 bases, with 6 bases between the two germline ends. The full variable domain, rest sourced from reference TRBV5-1 and TRBJ2-5, is KAGVTQTPRYLIKTRGQQVTLSCSPISGHRSVSWYQQTPGQGLQFLFEYFSETQRNKGNFPGRFSGRQFSNSRSEMNVSTLELGDSALYLCASSLPGETQYFGPGTRLLVL.

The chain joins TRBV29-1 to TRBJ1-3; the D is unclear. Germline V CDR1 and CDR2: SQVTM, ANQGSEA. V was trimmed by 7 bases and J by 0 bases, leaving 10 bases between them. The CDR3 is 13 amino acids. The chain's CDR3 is CSAVFSSGNTIYF. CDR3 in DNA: TGCAGCGCCGTTTTTAGCTCTGGAAACACCATATATTTT.

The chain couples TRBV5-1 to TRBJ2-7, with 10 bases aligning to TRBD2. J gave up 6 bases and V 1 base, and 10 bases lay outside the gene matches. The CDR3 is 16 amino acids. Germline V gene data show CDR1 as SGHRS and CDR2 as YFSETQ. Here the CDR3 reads CASSLSASGSRGEQYF. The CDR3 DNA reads TGCGCCAGCAGCTTGTCGGCTAGCGGGAGTCGAGGCGAGCAGTACTTC.

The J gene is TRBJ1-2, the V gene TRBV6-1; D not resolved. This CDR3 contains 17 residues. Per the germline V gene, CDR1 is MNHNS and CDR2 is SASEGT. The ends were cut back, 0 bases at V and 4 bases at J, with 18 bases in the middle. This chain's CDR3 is CASSEAHSLATSYGYTF. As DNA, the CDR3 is TGTGCCAGCAGTGAAGCCCACTCACTAGCTACCTCCTATGGCTACACCTTC.

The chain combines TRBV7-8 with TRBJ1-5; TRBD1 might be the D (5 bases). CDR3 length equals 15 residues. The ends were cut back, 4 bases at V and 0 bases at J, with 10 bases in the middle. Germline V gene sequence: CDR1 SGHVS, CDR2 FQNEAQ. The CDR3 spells CASSSTVNSNQPQHF. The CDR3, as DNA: TGTGCCAGCAGCTCGACAGTTAATAGCAATCAGCCCCAGCATTTT.

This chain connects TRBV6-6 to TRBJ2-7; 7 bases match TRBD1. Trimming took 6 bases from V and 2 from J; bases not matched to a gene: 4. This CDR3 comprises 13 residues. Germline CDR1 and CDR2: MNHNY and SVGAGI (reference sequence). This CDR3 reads CASRTGQTYEQYF. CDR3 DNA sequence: TGTGCCAGCAGAACGGGACAGACCTACGAGCAGTACTTC.

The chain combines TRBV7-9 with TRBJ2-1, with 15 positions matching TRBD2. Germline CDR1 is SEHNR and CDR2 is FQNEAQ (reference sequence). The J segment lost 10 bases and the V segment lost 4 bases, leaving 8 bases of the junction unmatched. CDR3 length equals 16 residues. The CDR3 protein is CASSSRTSGRANEQFF. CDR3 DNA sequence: TGTGCCAGCAGCTCCCGGACTAGCGGGAGGGCCAACGAGCAGTTCTTC.

CDR3: CASSLDRDRNTEAFF. The CDR3 nucleotides are TGTGCCAGCAGCTTGGATCGGGACAGGAACACTGAAGCTTTCTTT. The chain carries TRBV5-4 and TRBJ1-1, with 7 bases fitting TRBD1. CDR3 length equals 15 residues. Germline CDR1 reads SGHNT; CDR2 reads YYREEE (reference sequence). The J segment lost 1 base and the V segment lost 0 bases, leaving 3 bases of the junction unmatched.

The CDR3 DNA reads as TGCGCCAGCGCCAGGGGGGACTATGGCTACACCTTC. As protein: CASARGDYGYTF. V and J are TRBV5-1 and TRBJ1-2; 7 bases line up with TRBD1. This CDR3 has 12 amino acids. V was clipped by 7 bases and J by 3 bases; unmatched bases: 3. The germline V gene encodes CDR1 SGHRS and CDR2 YFSETQ.

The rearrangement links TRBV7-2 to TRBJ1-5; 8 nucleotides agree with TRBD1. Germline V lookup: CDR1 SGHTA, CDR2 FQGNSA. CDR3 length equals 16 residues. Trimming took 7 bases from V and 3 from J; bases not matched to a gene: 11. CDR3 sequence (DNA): TGTGCCAGCACCATAGGAGGGGACAGGCCCAATCAGCCCCAGCATTTT. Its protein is CASTIGGDRPNQPQHF.

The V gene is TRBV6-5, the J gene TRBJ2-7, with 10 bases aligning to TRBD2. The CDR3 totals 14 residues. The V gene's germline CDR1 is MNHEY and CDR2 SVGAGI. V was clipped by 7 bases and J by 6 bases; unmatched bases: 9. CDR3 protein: CASTGLAEVGEQYF. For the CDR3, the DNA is TGTGCCAGCACCGGACTAGCGGAAGTTGGCGAGCAGTACTTC.

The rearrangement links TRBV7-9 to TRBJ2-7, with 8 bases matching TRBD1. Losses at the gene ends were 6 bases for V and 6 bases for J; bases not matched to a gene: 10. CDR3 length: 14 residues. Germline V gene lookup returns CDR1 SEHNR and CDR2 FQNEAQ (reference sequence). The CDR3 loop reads CASSPVDRAFEQYF. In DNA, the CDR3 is TGTGCCAGCAGTCCTGTGGACAGGGCTTTCGAGCAGTACTTC.

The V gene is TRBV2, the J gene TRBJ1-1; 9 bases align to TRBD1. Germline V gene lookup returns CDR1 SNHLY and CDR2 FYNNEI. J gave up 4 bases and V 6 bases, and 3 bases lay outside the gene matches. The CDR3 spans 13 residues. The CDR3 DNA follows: TGTGCCAGCAGGACAGGGGGTGGCACTGAAGCTTTCTTT. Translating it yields CASRTGGGTEAFF.

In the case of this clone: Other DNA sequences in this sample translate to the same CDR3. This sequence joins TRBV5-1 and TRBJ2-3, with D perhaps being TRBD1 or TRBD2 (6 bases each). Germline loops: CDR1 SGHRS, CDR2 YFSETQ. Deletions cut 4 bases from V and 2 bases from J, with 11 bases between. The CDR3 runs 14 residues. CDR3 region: CASSLGGPTDTQYF. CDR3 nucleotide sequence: TGCGCCAGCAGCCTGGGGGGCCCCACAGATACGCAGTATTTT.

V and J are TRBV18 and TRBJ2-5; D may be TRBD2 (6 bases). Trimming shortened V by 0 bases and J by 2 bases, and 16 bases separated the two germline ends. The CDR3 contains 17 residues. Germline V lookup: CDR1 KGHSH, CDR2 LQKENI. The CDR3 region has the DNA TGTGCCAGCTCACCACCCGGGTTTGACCGGGAGCAAGAGACCCAGTACTTC. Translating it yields CASSPPGFDREQETQYF.

The CDR3 coding sequence is TGTGCCACCAGCAGAGATCGAGGCCCCTCCAATCAGCCCCAGCATTTT. This translates into CATSRDRGPSNQPQHF. This chain links TRBV15 with TRBJ1-5; D uncertain. CDR1 LNHNV and CDR2 YYDKDF come from the germline V gene (reference sequence). This CDR3 has 16 amino acids. V lost 0 bases and J lost 3, with 12 bases in between.

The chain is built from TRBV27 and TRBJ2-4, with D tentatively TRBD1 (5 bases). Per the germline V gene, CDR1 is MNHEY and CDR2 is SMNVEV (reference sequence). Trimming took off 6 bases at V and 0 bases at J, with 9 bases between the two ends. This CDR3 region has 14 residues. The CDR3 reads CASSQGSAKNIQYF. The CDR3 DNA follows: TGTGCCAGCAGCCAGGGCTCAGCCAAAAACATTCAGTACTTC.

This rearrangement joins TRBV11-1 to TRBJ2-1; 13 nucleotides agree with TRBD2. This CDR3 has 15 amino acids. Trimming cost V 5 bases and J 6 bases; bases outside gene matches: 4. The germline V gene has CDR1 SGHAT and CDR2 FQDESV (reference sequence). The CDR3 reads CASSRTSGRSNEQFF. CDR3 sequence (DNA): TGTGCCAGCAGCCGGACTAGCGGGAGATCCAATGAGCAGTTCTTC.

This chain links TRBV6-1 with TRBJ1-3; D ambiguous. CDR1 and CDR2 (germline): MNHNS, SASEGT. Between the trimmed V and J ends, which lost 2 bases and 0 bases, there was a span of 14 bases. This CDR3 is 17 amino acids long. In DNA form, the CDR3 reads TGTGCCAGCAGTGAAACGGGAGCTTTTAGCTCTGGAAACACCATATATTTT. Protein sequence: CASSETGAFSSGNTIYF.

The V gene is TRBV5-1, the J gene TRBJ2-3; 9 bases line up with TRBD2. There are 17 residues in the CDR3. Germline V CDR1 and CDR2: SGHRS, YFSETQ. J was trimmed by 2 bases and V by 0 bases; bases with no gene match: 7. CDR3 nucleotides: TGCGCCAGCAGCTTGGGGGCCCTAGCGGGGACCACAGATACGCAGTATTTT. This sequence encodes CASSLGALAGTTDTQYF.

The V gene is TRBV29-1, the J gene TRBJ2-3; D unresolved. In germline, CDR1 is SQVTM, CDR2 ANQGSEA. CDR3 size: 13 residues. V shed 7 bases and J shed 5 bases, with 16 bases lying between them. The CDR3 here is CSGLAPRLDTQYF. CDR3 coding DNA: TGCAGCGGATTGGCCCCCAGACTAGATACGCAGTATTTT.

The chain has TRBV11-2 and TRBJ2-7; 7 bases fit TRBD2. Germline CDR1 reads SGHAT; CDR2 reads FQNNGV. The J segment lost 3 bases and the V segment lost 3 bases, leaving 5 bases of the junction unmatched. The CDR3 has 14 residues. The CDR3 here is CASSLGGIGYEQYF. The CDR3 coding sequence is TGTGCCAGCAGCTTGGGAGGGATCGGCTACGAGCAGTACTTC.